These 20 T cell receptor beta chains were sequenced from one sample in a study of shared clonotypes between healthy human individuals. Here immunoSEQ multiplex PCR was the method, and the copy in TCRdb shows in-frame clones only, minus some. This sample yields over a million clones, of which about 77% are seen a single time; about 1.5% belongs to the top ten. Sequenced material: memory CD4+ T cells sorted from blood. Noted subset: CD45RA-negative fraction. The receptors shown here come from a man between 18 and 35 years old in good health.

At least ten counts were recorded for this clone. The chain carries TRBV5-5 and TRBJ2-2, with D possibly matching TRBD2 (6 bases). Between the trimmed V and J ends, which lost 4 bases and 5 bases, there was a span of 9 bases. The germline V gene has CDR1 SGHKS and CDR2 YYEKEE (reference sequence). CDR3 length equals 13 residues. This CDR3 reads CASSARETGELFF. The CDR3, as DNA: TGTGCCAGCAGCGCCCGGGAGACCGGGGAGCTGTTTTTT.

The chain joins TRBV19 to TRBJ2-6, with D uncertain. V gave up 3 bases and J gave up 2 bases, with 17 bases separating them. The germline V gene has CDR1 LNHDA and CDR2 SQIVND (reference sequence). This CDR3 spans 18 amino acids. The CDR3 protein is CASSIFGPESTGANVLTF. CDR3 nucleotides: TGTGCCAGTAGTATTTTTGGACCCGAATCCACTGGGGCCAACGTCCTGACTTTC.

V usage is TRBV28 and J usage is TRBJ1-2; 7 positions agree with TRBD1. Germline CDR1 and CDR2: MDHEN and SYDVKM. CDR3 length equals 13 residues. V trimming: 7 bases; J trimming: 8 bases; junction bases outside the gene matches: 10. DNA for the CDR3: TGTGCCAGCAACCCCGGACAGGAGGGGGGCTACACCTTC. Encoded protein: CASNPGQEGGYTF.

The chain has TRBV7-9 and TRBJ2-1; possibly TRBD2 for D (7 bases). Trimming removed 1 base at V and 8 bases at J, with 21 bases between. This CDR3 contains 17 residues. Germline loops: CDR1 SEHNR, CDR2 FQNEAQ (reference sequence). CDR3 coding DNA: TGTGCCAGCAGCTTAGAGGCTCGCGGGGGCCCTCACGATGAGCAGTTCTTC. It encodes CASSLEARGGPHDEQFF.

The V and J genes are TRBV5-6 and TRBJ2-3, with 10 bases fitting TRBD2. Germline-derived CDR1 and CDR2 are SGHDT and YYEEEE. The CDR3 is 15 residues long. J gave up 3 bases and V 5 bases, and 6 bases lay outside the gene matches. The CDR3 protein is CASRFGTSVTDTQYF. The DNA for the CDR3 is TGTGCCAGCAGATTCGGGACTAGCGTGACAGATACGCAGTATTTT.

This clone has a handful of counts. J is TRBJ1-2 and V is TRBV15; 7 bases are a match to TRBD1. V gave up 1 base and J gave up 4 bases; unmatched junction bases: 9. Germline-derived CDR1 and CDR2 are LNHNV and YYDKDF (reference sequence). The CDR3 loop spans 16 amino acids. CDR3 DNA: TGTGCCACCAGCAGAGGCGGGACAGCCGCCTCCTATGGCTACACCTTC. This encodes CATSRGGTAASYGYTF. Supplemented by reference TRBV15 and TRBJ1-2, the full variable domain reads DAMVIQNPRYQVTQFGKPVTLSCSQTLNHNVMYWYQQKSSQAPKLLFHYYDKDFNNEADTPDNFQSRRPNTSFCFLDIRSPGLGDTAMYLCATSRGGTAASYGYTFGSGTRLTVV.

This clone has only a few counts. This chain links TRBV25-1 with TRBJ2-1; 9 bases fit TRBD2. The CDR3 contains 16 residues. Germline V gives CDR1 MGHDK, CDR2 SYGVNS. V shed 6 bases and J 0 bases; nucleotides not matched to a gene: 6. The CDR3 DNA sequence: TGTGCCAGCAGCCCTAGCGGGGTGAACTCCTACAATGAGCAGTTCTTC. Encoded protein: CASSPSGVNSYNEQFF.

In this sample, this clone turned up a few times. The V gene is TRBV9, the J gene TRBJ2-2, with D maybe TRBD1 (6 bases). The germline V gene encodes CDR1 SGDLS and CDR2 YYNGEE. V shed 4 bases and J shed 7 bases, with 11 bases lying between them. This CDR3 contains 13 residues. CDR3 amino acids: CASSPTGYGELFF. CDR3 DNA: TGTGCCAGCAGCCCCACAGGGTACGGGGAGCTGTTTTTT. Full variable domain (outside the CDR3, taken from reference TRBV9 and TRBJ2-2): DSGVTQTPKHLITATGQRVTLRCSPRSGDLSVYWYQQSLDQGLQFLIQYYNGEERAKGNILERFSAQQFPDLHSELNLSSLELGDSALYFCASSPTGYGELFFGEGSRLTVL.

The V and J genes are TRBV2 and TRBJ2-7; TRBD1 aligns across 8 bases. V lost 6 bases to trimming and J lost 2 bases; unmatched junction nucleotides: 9. Per the germline V gene, CDR1 is SNHLY and CDR2 is FYNNEI. The CDR3 is 15 amino acids. CDR3: CASREATGDTYEQYF. The CDR3 DNA reads as TGTGCCAGCAGGGAGGCGACAGGGGACACCTACGAGCAGTACTTC.

This clone was recorded once. The same CDR3 arises from other DNA sequences in this sample as well. J is TRBJ1-2 and V is TRBV20-1, with TRBD1 as a possible D gene (5 bases). Germline lookup yields CDR1 DFQATT and CDR2 SNEGSKA (reference sequence). CDR3 length equals 11 residues. V was cut by 2 bases and J by 8 bases, with 9 bases left in between. CDR3 in DNA: TGCAGTGCTAGACAGGGCGGCGGCTACACCTTC. Its translation is CSARQGGGYTF.

This clone appeared many times. The CDR3 bases are TGTGCCAGCAGCGTAGAAGAGACCCAGTACTTC. This encodes CASSVEETQYF. The J gene is TRBJ2-5, the V gene TRBV5-6; D is unclear. Trimming pared 4 bases from V and 3 bases from J, leaving 4 bases between. Germline V gives CDR1 SGHDT, CDR2 YYEEEE. CDR3 length: 11 amino acids. Variable domain in full (rest from reference TRBV5-6 and TRBJ2-5): DAGVTQSPTHLIKTRGQQVTLRCSPKSGHDTVSWYQQALGQGPQFIFQYYEEEERQRGNFPDRFSGHQFPNYSSELNVNALLLGDSALYLCASSVEETQYFGPGTRLLVL.

Ten or more counts support this clone. The rearrangement joins TRBV11-2 to TRBJ2-6; D possibly uses TRBD1 or TRBD2 (5 bases each). With 5 bases removed from V and 0 bases from J, the gap between germline ends came to 14 bases. Germline V lookup: CDR1 SGHAT, CDR2 FQNNGV. There are 17 residues in the CDR3. The CDR3 bases are TGTGCCAGCAGCGCCCGGGACGGGTTCTCTGGGGCCAACGTCCTGACTTTC. Amino acids: CASSARDGFSGANVLTF.

The chain uses TRBV7-6 and TRBJ1-4; no clear D gene. Germline-derived CDR1 and CDR2 are SGHVS and FNYEAQ. The CDR3 contains 15 residues. V was shortened by 1 base and J by 6 bases, with 12 bases between the two germline ends. CDR3 loop: CASSLGLGLDEKLFF. In DNA, the CDR3 is TGTGCCAGCAGCTTAGGTCTCGGCCTAGATGAAAAACTGTTTTTT. The variable domain in full, with the rest retrieved from reference TRBV7-6 and TRBJ1-4, is GAGVSQSPRYKVTKRGQDVALRCDPISGHVSLYWYRQALGQGPEFLTYFNYEAQQDKSGLPNDRFSAERPEGSISTLTIQRTEQRDSAMYRCASSLGLGLDEKLFFGSGTQLSVL.

The chain uses TRBV30 and TRBJ2-2; possibly TRBD1 for D (5 bases). The CDR3 runs 11 residues. Germline CDR1 reads GTSNPN; CDR2 reads SVGIG (reference sequence). Trimming removed 5 bases from V and 9 bases from J, with 10 bases in between. The CDR3 here is CAWDRYRELFF. The CDR3 DNA follows: TGTGCCTGGGACAGATACAGGGAGCTGTTTTTT.

The rearrangement links TRBV4-3 to TRBJ2-1; a weak D match, TRBD2 (5 bases). Germline lookup yields CDR1 LGHNA and CDR2 YSLEER. V lost 1 base and J 3 bases, leaving 16 bases between the germline ends. CDR3 size: 17 residues. DNA of the CDR3: TGCGCCAGCAGCCAAGGAGTAGCAGCGGATGTCTACAATGAGCAGTTCTTC. Translating it yields CASSQGVAADVYNEQFF.

This clone was picked up a small number of times. The sample has other DNA sequences that encode this CDR3 too. The chain recombines TRBV20-1 with TRBJ2-5; D is ambiguous. The CDR3 is 10 amino acids. Germline CDR1 DFQATT, CDR2 SNEGSKA (reference sequence). Trimming took off 0 bases at V and 5 bases at J, with 1 base between the two ends. CDR3 protein: CSAREETQYF. In nucleotides, the CDR3 is TGCAGTGCTAGAGAGGAGACCCAGTACTTC.

The rearrangement uses TRBV30 and TRBJ2-5; 10 positions agree with TRBD2. The DNA end favors TRBJ2-7, so the J call may be wrong. In germline, CDR1 is GTSNPN, CDR2 SVGIG (reference sequence). This CDR3 has 15 amino acids. The CDR3 DNA follows: TGTGCCTGGAGTGTAATGGGACTAGCGTCTTACGAGCAGTACTTC. As protein: CAWSVMGLASYEQYF.

The chain is built from TRBV27 and TRBJ1-2; D gene uncertain. Between the trimmed V and J ends, which lost 6 bases and 6 bases, there was a span of 14 bases. The CDR3 loop spans 13 amino acids. The germline V gene has CDR1 MNHEY and CDR2 SMNVEV (reference sequence). As DNA, the CDR3 is TGTGCCAGCAGCGCCCCAGGAATCCATGGCTACACCTTC. Translating gives CASSAPGIHGYTF.

The chain couples TRBV18 to TRBJ2-5, with D perhaps matching TRBD2 (6 bases). V lost 1 base to trimming and J lost 4 bases, with 10 bases between them. CDR3 length equals 14 residues. The germline V gene has CDR1 KGHSH and CDR2 LQKENI. The CDR3 region has the DNA TGTGCCAGCTCACCACTAGCGGCAAGAGAGACCCAGTACTTC. This translates into CASSPLAARETQYF. Supplemented by reference TRBV18 and TRBJ2-5, the full variable domain reads NAGVMQNPRHLVRRRGQEARLRCSPMKGHSHVYWYRQLPEEGLKFMVYLQKENIIDESGMPKERFSAEFPKEGPSILRIQQVVRGDSAAYFCASSPLAARETQYFGPGTRLLVL.

The chain employs TRBV9 and TRBJ2-3; TRBD2 agrees at 13 bases. V lost 2 bases and J lost 3; bases outside the gene matches: 9. This CDR3 is 18 amino acids long. Germline CDR1 reads SGDLS; CDR2 reads YYNGEE. The CDR3 spells CASSVALAGGLGTDTQYF. Here the CDR3 DNA reads TGTGCCAGCAGCGTTGCACTAGCGGGGGGGTTAGGTACAGATACGCAGTATTTT.